This T cell receptor beta chain was observed in a study of CD4 T cells in relation to SARS-CoV-2 and coronaviruses. About the study: TCR beta CDR3s were sequenced after approximately ten-day antigen culture of PBMCs.

The protocol was immunoSEQ multiplex PCR, while the TCRdb copy is restricted to in-frame clones and leaves out a portion. The table records some 19,000 clones, around four fifths of them present only once. Unexposed donor CD4+ T cells date from about 2011-2018, before the COVID-19 pandemic. The cells were cultured for 10 days before CD4+ T cells were isolated. Concerning this clone: Its antigen is as yet unknown.

This receptor was taken from a human donor in good health. The sample comprised CD4+ T cells from PBMCs, cultured in vitro.

This CDR3 is CAWSAPYRGRGTNEKLFF. Written as DNA, the CDR3 is TGTGCCTGGAGTGCACCCTACAGGGGGCGCGGAACTAATGAAAAACTGTTTTTT. The rearrangement uses TRBV30 and TRBJ1-4, with TRBD1 identical over 9 bases. CDR1 is GTSNPN, CDR2 SVGIG, per germline (reference sequence). The CDR3 consists of 18 residues. V was pared by 1 base and J by 1 base, with 10 bases of the junction left unmatched.